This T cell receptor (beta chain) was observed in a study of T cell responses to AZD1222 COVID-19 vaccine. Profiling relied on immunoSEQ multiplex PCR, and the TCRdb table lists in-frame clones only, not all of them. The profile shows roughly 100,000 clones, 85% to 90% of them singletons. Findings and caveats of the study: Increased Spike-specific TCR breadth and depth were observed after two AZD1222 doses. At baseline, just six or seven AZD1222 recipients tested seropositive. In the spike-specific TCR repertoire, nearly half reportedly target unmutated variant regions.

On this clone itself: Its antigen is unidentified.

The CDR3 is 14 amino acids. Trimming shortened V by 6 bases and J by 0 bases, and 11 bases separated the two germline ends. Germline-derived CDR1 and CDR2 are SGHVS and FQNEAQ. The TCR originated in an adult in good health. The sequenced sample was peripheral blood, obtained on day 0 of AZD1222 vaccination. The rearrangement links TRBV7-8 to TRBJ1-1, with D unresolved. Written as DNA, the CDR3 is TGTGCCAGCAGTGCGGAGCCTATGAACACTGAAGCTTTCTTT. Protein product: CASSAEPMNTEAFF.